The source of this TCR beta chain is a study of identifying expanded T cells in peripheral blood. Notes on the study in general: Variance in clone template counts between approximately two-week samples significantly increased with total template count across all healthy donors. Technical replicates showed roughly 1.2 changed clones; two weeks about 16; four weeks 19.

The method was immunoSEQ multiplex PCR; TCRdb's version includes in-frame clones alone and lacks a portion of them. This table has 70,000 to 100,000 clones, approximately 86% appearing once. During the collection period, no donor immune events like infections were recorded. On this clone itself: As yet, its antigen is unknown.

V was pared by 2 bases and J by 2 bases, with 10 bases between. This CDR3 is built from 15 residues. Germline CDR1 and CDR2: SNHLY and FYNNEI. The chain is built from TRBV2 and TRBJ1-5; a possible D gene is TRBD1 (5 bases). This sequence originates from a person between 18 and 69 years old in good health. Sequenced: blood. The CDR3 DNA sequence: TGTGCCAGCAGTGAATGGGGCATTCGCAATCAGCCCCAGCATTTT. This gives the protein CASSEWGIRNQPQHF.